This TCR beta chain was observed in a study of blood T cells in healthy people across ages. Findings and caveats of the study: It was held that diversity estimates obtained from one million T cells represented underestimates. Both naive CD4+ cell counts and diversity were greater in long-lived donors than in aged donors.

A second PCR of 7 to 11 cycles used a sample-barcoded 5' primer and a J-beta primer mix. One entry per CDR3 protein, called by TCRdb with MiXCR from the 5' RACE reads. The sample has fewer than 2 million distinct CDR3 sequences, about two fifths seen once. Isolated PBMCs totaled at least 7 million in each sample. This clonotype appeared a few times. Antigen specificity is unknown. In germline, CDR1 is SQVTM, CDR2 ANQGSEA. The ends were cut back, 3 bases at V and 0 bases at J, with 9 bases in the middle. The CDR3 consists of 14 residues. The chain employs TRBV29-1 and TRBJ2-1; D gene uncertain. This receptor was identified in a human donor in good health. The sequenced sample consisted of blood. This chain's CDR3 is CSVESWGSYNEQFF. The CDR3 DNA reads as TGCAGCGTTGAGTCGTGGGGCTCCTACAATGAGCAGTTCTTC.